Following are 10 T cell receptor beta chains from one sample sequenced in a study of blood T cells in healthy people across ages. Using a J-beta primer mix together with a sample-barcoded 5' primer, a second PCR was run for 7 to 11 cycles. MiXCR, run by TCRdb on the 5' RACE reads, gives a single entry per CDR3 protein. The table has 800,000 to 1,300,000 distinct CDR3 sequences, around 27% seen once; the top ten hold around 0.75%. This sample was shared with a second study, whose subject was T cells of mothers and their children.

Sequenced input: blood. The origin of the receptors is a girl aged 2-10 years in good health.

The chain uses TRBV9 and TRBJ2-1; 9 positions agree with TRBD1. Germline loops: CDR1 SGDLS, CDR2 YYNGEE. The V and J ends lost 3 bases and 2 bases, in that order; junction bases with no gene match: 9. The CDR3 length is 17 residues. CDR3 region: CASSASPGTGTYNEQFF. The CDR3 DNA reads as TGTGCCAGCAGCGCGAGTCCCGGGACAGGGACCTACAATGAGCAGTTCTTC.

This clonotype was seen more than once but under ten times. This rearrangement joins TRBV15 to TRBJ2-5, with 7 nucleotides matching TRBD2. Germline CDR1 is LNHNV and CDR2 is YYDKDF (reference sequence). With V trimmed by 0 bases and J by 5 bases, 9 bases remained unmatched. CDR3 size: 16 residues. The CDR3 reads CATSRDVKGRAETQYF. The DNA for the CDR3 is TGTGCCACCAGCAGAGATGTAAAAGGGAGGGCCGAGACCCAGTACTTC.

This clonotype was recorded only once. The J gene is TRBJ1-5, the V gene TRBV24-1; the D gene is possibly TRBD1 (5 bases). CDR1 KGHDR and CDR2 SFDVKD come from the germline V gene. CDR3 length: 14 residues. V lost 5 bases to trimming and J lost 7 bases, with 14 bases between them. CDR3 protein: CATSAAREGQPQHF. CDR3 in DNA: TGTGCCACCAGTGCCGCCAGGGAGGGGCAGCCCCAGCATTTT.

The V and J genes are TRBV20-1 and TRBJ2-1; 7 bases map to TRBD1. With the DNA end fitting TRBJ2-7 better, the J assignment may be wrong. This CDR3 is 13 amino acids long. In germline, CDR1 is DFQATT, CDR2 SNEGSKA (reference sequence). The CDR3 loop reads CSAGQVASYEQYF. CDR3 DNA sequence: TGCAGTGCTGGACAGGTCGCGTCCTACGAGCAGTACTTC.

The CDR3 region is CASSPRTDSSYNSPLHF. The CDR3 DNA reads as TGTGCCAGTAGTCCCCGGACGGACAGCTCCTATAATTCACCCCTCCACTTT. The chain combines TRBV19 with TRBJ1-6; possible D gene TRBD1, 6 bases. V was clipped by 5 bases and J by 0 bases, with 14 bases between them. This CDR3 is 17 amino acids long. Germline V lookup: CDR1 LNHDA, CDR2 SQIVND (reference sequence).

This clonotype was detected only a few times. This chain links TRBV7-9 with TRBJ2-1; D is possibly TRBD2 (5 bases). The DNA matches TRBJ2-7 better at its end, which makes the J call doubtful. CDR1 is SEHNR and CDR2 is FQNEAQ in the germline V gene (reference sequence). The CDR3 totals 14 residues. The CDR3 sequence: CASSLVSGIDEQYF. DNA of the CDR3: TGTGCCAGCAGCTTAGTTTCGGGGATCGACGAGCAGTACTTC.

The CDR3 bases are TGTGCCAGCAGCGTAGGGGCGGGGGCCGCCTACGAGCAGTACTTC. This gives the protein CASSVGAGAAYEQYF. J is TRBJ2-7 and V is TRBV9; the D gene is possibly TRBD2 (7 bases). The CDR3 is made up of 15 amino acids. The V gene lost 0 bases and the J gene lost 2 bases, with 12 bases spanning the gap. The V gene's germline CDR1 is SGDLS and CDR2 YYNGEE.

The genes are TRBV5-1 and TRBJ2-5; 14 bases match TRBD2. Gene TRBJ2-7 matches the end of the DNA better, so the J call may be wrong. The CDR3 is 16 residues long. Germline V gene lookup returns CDR1 SGHRS and CDR2 YFSETQ. CDR3 protein: CASSAGTSGGLYEQYF. CDR3 bases: TGCGCCAGCAGCGCGGGGACTAGCGGGGGCCTGTACGAGCAGTACTTC.

The genes are TRBV6-5 and TRBJ2-1, with 9 bases identical to TRBD2. The CDR3 extends over 12 amino acids. Germline lookup yields CDR1 MNHEY and CDR2 SVGAGI. With 9 bases clipped from V and 6 bases from J, the junction kept 3 bases outside the gene matches. CDR3 sequence (DNA): TGTGCCAGTAGCGGGAGCCCCAATGAGCAGTTCTTC. This encodes CASSGSPNEQFF.

This clonotype showed up just a few times. The chain couples TRBV12-5 to TRBJ1-2; no clear D. Germline V CDR1 and CDR2: LGHNT, FRNRAP. This CDR3 comprises 10 residues. CDR3 loop: CLWRSHGYTF. Written as DNA, the CDR3 is TGTCTCTGGAGATCCCATGGCTACACCTTC. The full variable domain, its missing parts supplied by reference TRBV12-5 and TRBJ1-2, is DARVTQTPRHKVTEMGQEVTMRCQPILGHNTVFWYRQTMMQGLELLAYFRNRAPLDDSGMPKDRFSAEMPDATLATLKIQPSEPRDSAVYFCLWRSHGYTFGSGTRLTVV.